Below are 25 T cell receptor beta chains sequenced from a single sample in a study of T cell repertoires in cytomegalovirus infection. TCRdb ran MiXCR on the reads and lists one entry per CDR3 protein. This table has 300,000 or so distinct CDR3 sequences, roughly 25% appearing once. Their target antigens are unknown. Sequences were derived from cultured PBMCs, sampled from culture after CMV antigen stimulation. Every receptor here comes from a human donor in good health (CMV status not recorded). Some clones in this sample may be carry-over from other donors' samples.

V is TRBV24-1 and J is TRBJ2-6, with TRBD2 as a possible D gene (6 bases). Trimming stripped 5 bases from V and 2 bases from J, with 6 bases between. Germline-derived CDR1 and CDR2 are KGHDR and SFDVKD. CDR3 size: 14 residues. The DNA of the CDR3 is TGTGCCACCAGTGGGGGGGCTGGGGCCAACGTCCTGACTTTC. It encodes CATSGGAGANVLTF.

In its sample, this clonotype was seen a few times. The V call is TRBV11-2, the J call TRBJ2-1; 8 bases agree with TRBD2. The junction had 5 bases not matched to a gene; V was cut back by 1 base and J by 0 bases. The V gene's germline CDR1 is SGHAT and CDR2 FQNNGV. The CDR3 runs 17 residues. CDR3 DNA: TGTGCCAGCAGCTTAGGGTTAGCGGGACCCTCCTACAATGAGCAGTTCTTC. It codes for CASSLGLAGPSYNEQFF.

At least ten counts were recorded for this clonotype. The chain uses TRBV7-6 and TRBJ2-3; possibly TRBD2 for D (5 bases). CDR3 length: 14 amino acids. CDR1 is SGHVS, CDR2 FNYEAQ, per germline. V was pared by 4 bases and J by 1 base, with 9 bases between. The chain's CDR3 is CASSSNSGTDTQYF. As DNA, the CDR3 is TGTGCCAGCAGCTCAAATAGCGGCACAGATACGCAGTATTTT.

This clonotype came up many times. This rearrangement joins TRBV7-9 to TRBJ2-4, with 7 positions matching TRBD1. Germline CDR1 SEHNR, CDR2 FQNEAQ (reference sequence). V trimming: 3 bases; J trimming: 3 bases; junction bases outside the gene matches: 5. This CDR3 comprises 15 residues. The CDR3 spells CASSFTTGIKNIQYF. CDR3 coding DNA: TGTGCCAGCAGCTTTACGACAGGGATCAAAAACATTCAGTACTTC.

J is TRBJ2-5 and V is TRBV20-1; tentative D call: TRBD2 (5 bases). The germline CDR1 and CDR2 sequences are DFQATT and SNEGSKA (reference sequence). The CDR3 totals 13 residues. The V end was cut by 4 bases, the J end by 2 bases, with 11 bases between. The CDR3 region is CSATSTGQETQYF. The CDR3, as DNA: TGCAGTGCTACGTCGACGGGACAAGAGACCCAGTACTTC.

This clonotype showed up many times. The chain couples TRBV7-2 to TRBJ1-2; possibly TRBD1 for D (5 bases). Trimming took off 3 bases at V and 3 bases at J, with 11 bases between the two ends. The CDR3 consists of 14 residues. Germline V gene data show CDR1 as SGHTA and CDR2 as FQGNSA. CDR3 sequence: CASSLDTLYYGYTF. The CDR3, as DNA: TGTGCCAGCAGCTTGGACACCCTTTACTATGGCTACACCTTC.

Only a few counts were recorded for this clonotype. J is TRBJ2-1 and V is TRBV27, with TRBD2 matching over 14 bases. The CDR3 has 15 amino acids. The germline gives CDR1 MNHEY, CDR2 SMNVEV (reference sequence). The junction had 4 bases not matched to a gene; V was cut back by 5 bases and J by 7 bases. CDR3 in amino acids: CASSTGTSGRNEQFF. CDR3 bases: TGTGCCAGCAGTACAGGGACTAGCGGGAGAAATGAGCAGTTCTTC.

This clonotype came up a few times. The chain has TRBV2 and TRBJ1-5; D might be TRBD1 (6 bases). The CDR3 is 12 amino acids. The germline V and J ends were trimmed by 10 bases and 3 bases, with 10 bases remaining between them. Germline CDR1 reads SNHLY; CDR2 reads FYNNEI. The CDR3 here is CATDSPNQPQHF. CDR3 DNA: TGTGCCACGGACAGCCCCAATCAGCCCCAGCATTTT.

This clonotype showed up just a few times. The junction does not match germline at one end; this may be a read error. The CDR3 sequence is CASSSSGRNSGELFF. The CDR3 DNA is TGTGCCAGCAGTTCTAGCGGGAGGAACTCCGGGGAGCTGTTTTTT. The rearrangement uses TRBV28 and TRBJ2-2; 11 bases match TRBD2. This CDR3 has 15 amino acids. CDR1 MDHEN and CDR2 SYDVKM come from the germline V gene.

The J gene is TRBJ2-7, the V gene TRBV25-1, with 14 positions matching TRBD2. The V segment lost 8 bases and the J segment 6 bases; nucleotides outside the gene matches: 9. CDR1 and CDR2 from the germline V gene are MGHDK and SYGVNS. The CDR3 is 15 amino acids. DNA of the CDR3: TGTGCCAGCGGCATGGGGGGACTAGCGGGAGTCGAGCAGTACTTC. Its translation: CASGMGGLAGVEQYF.

This clonotype was counted between two and nine times. This chain connects TRBV5-1 to TRBJ2-7; D is unclear. Trimming shortened V by 0 bases and J by 3 bases, and 7 bases separated the two germline ends. Germline assignment: CDR1 SGHRS and CDR2 YFSETQ. The CDR3 has 13 residues. The CDR3 DNA is TGCGCCAGCAGCTTGGCGACGTTCTACGAGCAGTACTTC. Protein sequence: CASSLATFYEQYF.

V usage is TRBV12-3 or TRBV12-4 and J usage is TRBJ1-5; D unresolved. V lost 5 bases, J lost 3 bases, and 23 bases lay in between. The CDR3 spans 18 residues. CDR3 nucleotides: TGTGCCAGCAGTCCGAGGACCGATTGGTACCAATTCAATCAGCCCCAGCATTTT. Residues: CASSPRTDWYQFNQPQHF.

This clonotype was seen ten or more times. J is TRBJ2-2 and V is TRBV5-4; 8 bases are shared with TRBD2. J gave up 5 bases and V 3 bases, and 12 bases lay outside the gene matches. CDR1 is SGHNT and CDR2 is YYREEE in the germline V gene (reference sequence). The CDR3 length is 17 residues. The CDR3 is CASSSPGAGAVTGELFF. In DNA, the CDR3 is TGTGCCAGCAGCTCCCCCGGAGCGGGAGCGGTAACCGGGGAGCTGTTTTTT.

This clonotype was seen a handful of times. The CDR3 DNA reads TGTGCCACCAGTGACCACGGCACCGGGGAGCTGTTTTTT. Translated, it gives CATSDHGTGELFF. The chain joins TRBV24-1 to TRBJ2-2; D is uncertain. V lost 4 bases and J 4 bases, leaving 6 bases between the germline ends. Looked up from germline, CDR1 is KGHDR and CDR2 is SFDVKD. This CDR3 comprises 13 residues.

The V gene is TRBV20-1, the J gene TRBJ1-5; D is undetermined. Germline assignment: CDR1 DFQATT and CDR2 SNEGSKA (reference sequence). CDR3 size: 14 residues. The germline V and J ends were trimmed by 3 bases and 0 bases, with 9 bases remaining between them. Written as DNA, the CDR3 is TGCAGTGCTAGGTGGGGAAATAGCAATCAGCCCCAGCATTTT. Protein: CSARWGNSNQPQHF.

This sequence joins TRBV11-3 and TRBJ2-1; 11 bases map to TRBD2. This CDR3 comprises 13 residues. V was clipped by 1 base and J by 15 bases; unmatched bases: 5. Germline assignment: CDR1 SGHNT and CDR2 YENEEA. The CDR3 nucleotides read TGTGCCAGCAGCTTAGGGAGACTAGCGGGATTGTTCTTC. Translated: CASSLGRLAGLFF.

This clonotype was seen ten or more times. The V call is TRBV5-4, the J call TRBJ2-1; D unresolved. The CDR3 has 11 residues. The ends were cut back, 2 bases at V and 9 bases at J, with 6 bases in the middle. The germline gives CDR1 SGHNT, CDR2 YYREEE (reference sequence). The CDR3 nucleotides read TGTGCCAGCAGCTTTGGCCCTGAGCAGTTCTTC. As protein: CASSFGPEQFF.

A few counts support this clonotype. The chain links TRBV30 to TRBJ2-1; 12 bases line up with TRBD2. Germline CDR1 is GTSNPN and CDR2 is SVGIG (reference sequence). The J segment lost 0 bases and the V segment lost 0 bases, leaving 18 bases of the junction unmatched. This CDR3 contains 22 residues. The CDR3 loop reads CAWSVRVLLLAGGRRSYNEQFF. The CDR3 DNA reads TGTGCCTGGAGTGTACGGGTCTTGCTACTAGCGGGAGGTCGACGCTCCTACAATGAGCAGTTCTTC.

There are many counts of this clonotype. The chain employs TRBV19 and TRBJ2-3; 9 nucleotides line up with TRBD1. Germline loops: CDR1 LNHDA, CDR2 SQIVND (reference sequence). V gave up 5 bases and J gave up 3 bases; unmatched junction bases: 3. This CDR3 contains 14 residues. CDR3 loop: CASSFGTGTDTQYF. The CDR3 DNA is TGTGCCAGTAGTTTTGGGACAGGGACAGATACGCAGTATTTT.

The chain links TRBV27 to TRBJ2-1; 7 nucleotides align to TRBD2. V was pared by 5 bases and J by 4 bases, with 8 bases of the junction left unmatched. The CDR3 has 15 amino acids. Per germline, CDR1 MNHEY and CDR2 SMNVEV (reference sequence). The CDR3, as DNA: TGTGCCAGCAGTCCGGGACTACCTCGATACAATGAGCAGTTCTTC. Its protein product is CASSPGLPRYNEQFF.

The chain links TRBV11-2 to TRBJ2-3; D gene uncertain. Germline lookup yields CDR1 SGHAT and CDR2 FQNNGV. Trimming cost V 5 bases and J 5 bases, with 11 bases left between them. The CDR3 has 13 residues. The CDR3 nucleotides read TGTGCCAGCAGCCTAAACACCTTAGATACGCAGTATTTT. Residues: CASSLNTLDTQYF.

This clonotype was counted only a few times. V gene TRBV10-2 combines with J gene TRBJ2-7, with 12 bases lining up with TRBD2. J gave up 5 bases and V 4 bases, and 12 bases lay outside the gene matches. This CDR3 is 17 amino acids long. CDR1 is WSHSY, CDR2 SAAADI, per germline. CDR3 sequence: CASSAPGLAGCPDEQYV. CDR3 nucleotides: TGCGCCAGCAGTGCCCCCGGACTAGCGGGATGCCCGGACGAGCAGTACGTC.

This clonotype was found a few times. The chain recombines TRBV12-3 or TRBV12-4 with TRBJ2-1, with TRBD2 matching over 7 bases. V was clipped by 4 bases and J by 4 bases; unmatched bases: 19. There are 19 residues in the CDR3. The CDR3 here is CASSSHYARAGGSYNEQFF. The CDR3 bases are TGTGCCAGCAGTTCCCATTACGCGCGGGCCGGGGGGTCGTACAATGAGCAGTTCTTC.

The V gene is TRBV20-1, the J gene TRBJ1-2; 8 bases line up with TRBD1. After removal of 3 bases from V and 4 bases from J, the junction contained 7 bases not matched to a gene. The germline CDR1 and CDR2 sequences are DFQATT and SNEGSKA (reference sequence). The CDR3 has 14 amino acids. The CDR3 nucleotides read TGCAGTGCTAGTGCCAGACAGGGGAGCTATGGCTACACCTTC. Residues: CSASARQGSYGYTF.

This clonotype was observed many times. The genes are TRBV7-2 and TRBJ2-5, with 8 positions matching TRBD2. V was pared by 0 bases and J by 3 bases, with 6 bases of the junction left unmatched. Germline V gives CDR1 SGHTA, CDR2 FQGNSA. This CDR3 has 16 amino acids. CDR3 in DNA: TGTGCCAGCAGCTTAGCCTCGGGAGGGTCTAAAGAGACCCAGTACTTC. It specifies CASSLASGGSKETQYF.